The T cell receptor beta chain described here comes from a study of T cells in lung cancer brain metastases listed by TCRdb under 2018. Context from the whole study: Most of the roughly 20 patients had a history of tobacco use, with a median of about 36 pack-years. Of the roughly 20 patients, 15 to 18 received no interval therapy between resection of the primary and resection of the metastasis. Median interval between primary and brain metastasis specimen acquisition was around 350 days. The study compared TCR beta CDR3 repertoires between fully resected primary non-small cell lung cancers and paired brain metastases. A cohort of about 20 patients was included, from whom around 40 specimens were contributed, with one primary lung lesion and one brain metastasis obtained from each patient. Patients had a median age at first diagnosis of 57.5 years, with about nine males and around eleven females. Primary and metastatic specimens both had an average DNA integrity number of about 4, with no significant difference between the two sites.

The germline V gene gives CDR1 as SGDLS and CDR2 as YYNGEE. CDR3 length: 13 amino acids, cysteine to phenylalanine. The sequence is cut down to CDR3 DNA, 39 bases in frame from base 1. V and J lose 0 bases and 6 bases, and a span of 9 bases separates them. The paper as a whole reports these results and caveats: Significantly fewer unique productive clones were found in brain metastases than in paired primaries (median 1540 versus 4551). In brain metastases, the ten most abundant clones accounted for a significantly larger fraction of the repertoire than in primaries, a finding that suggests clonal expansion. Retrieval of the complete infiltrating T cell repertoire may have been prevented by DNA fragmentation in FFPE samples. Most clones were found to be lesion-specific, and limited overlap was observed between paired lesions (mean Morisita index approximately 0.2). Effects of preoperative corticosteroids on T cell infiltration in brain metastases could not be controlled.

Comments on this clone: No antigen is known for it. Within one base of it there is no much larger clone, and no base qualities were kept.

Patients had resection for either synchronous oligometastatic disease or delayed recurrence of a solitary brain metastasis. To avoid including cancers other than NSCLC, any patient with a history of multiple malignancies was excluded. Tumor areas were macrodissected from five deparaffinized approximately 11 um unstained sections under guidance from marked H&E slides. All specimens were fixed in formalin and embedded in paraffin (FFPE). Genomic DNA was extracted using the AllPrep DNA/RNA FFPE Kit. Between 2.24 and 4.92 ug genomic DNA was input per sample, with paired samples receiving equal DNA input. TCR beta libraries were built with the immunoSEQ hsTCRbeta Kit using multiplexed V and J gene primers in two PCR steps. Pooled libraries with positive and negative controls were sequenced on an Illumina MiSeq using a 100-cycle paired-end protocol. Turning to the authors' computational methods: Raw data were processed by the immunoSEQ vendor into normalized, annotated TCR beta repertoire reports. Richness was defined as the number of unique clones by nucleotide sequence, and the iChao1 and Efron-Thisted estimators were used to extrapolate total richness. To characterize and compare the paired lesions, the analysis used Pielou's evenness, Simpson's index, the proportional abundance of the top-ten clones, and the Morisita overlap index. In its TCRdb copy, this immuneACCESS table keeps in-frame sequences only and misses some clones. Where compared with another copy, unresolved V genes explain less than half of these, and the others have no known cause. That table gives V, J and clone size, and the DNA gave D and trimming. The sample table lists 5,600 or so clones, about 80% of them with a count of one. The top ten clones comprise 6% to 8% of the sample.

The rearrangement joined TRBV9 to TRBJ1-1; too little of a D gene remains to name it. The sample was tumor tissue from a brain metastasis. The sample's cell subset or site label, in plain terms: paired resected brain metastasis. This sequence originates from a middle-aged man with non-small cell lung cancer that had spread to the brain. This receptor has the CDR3 CASSVEGQAEAFF. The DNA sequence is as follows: TGTGCCAGCAGCGTAGAGGGTCAGGCTGAAGCTTTCTTT.